This is a list of T cell receptor beta chains from one sample in a study of T cells in Graves' hyperthyroidism and ophthalmopathy. TCRdb reanalysed the multiplex PCR reads using MiXCR and keeps one entry per CDR3 protein. The table lists some 370,000 distinct CDR3 sequences, about 14% of them singletons. Sequenced material: blood. The receptors stem from a man aged 45-60 years with Graves' ophthalmopathy. The CDR3 runs from the conserved cysteine through the conserved F or W. The D gene is left open where the match is weak. Clone size is not always given. Where it is, it says once, few, many or a class for expanded clones.

cdr3_nt,cdr3_aa,d_call,j_call,clone_size,v_call
TGCAGCGTTGATGGTGGCTACACCTTC,CSVDGGYTF,-,TRBJ1-2,-,TRBV29-1
TGTGCCAGCAGCCAAGATCGGGAGGTCGTGGAGGGACCCCGCTATGGCTACACCTTC,CASSQDREVVEGPRYGYTF,-,TRBJ1-2,many,TRBV3-1
TGTGCCAGCAGTTACCCCGATCCGAACTACGAGCAGTACTTC,CASSYPDPNYEQYF,-,TRBJ2-7,-,TRBV6-2/TRBV6-3
TGTGCCACGGGACAGGGGTACACAGATACGCAGTATTTT,CATGQGYTDTQYF,TRBD1,TRBJ2-3,many,TRBV2
TGCGCCAGCAGCTCCGCCGGGGGCGGGAAGTCTTCCTACGAGCAGTACTTC,CASSSAGGGKSSYEQYF,-,TRBJ2-7,many,TRBV5-1
TGCAGCGTTGCCGGGAAGTTGGTGGGGACTGAAGCTTTCTTT,CSVAGKLVGTEAFF,-,TRBJ1-1,many,TRBV29-1
TGTGCCAGCAGCGTAGGTCATAGCGGGAATGAGCAGTTCTTC,CASSVGHSGNEQFF,TRBD2,TRBJ2-1,-,TRBV9
TGTGCCAGCAGCTTAGTACCTAGCGGGGCCCCTCCCCACAATGAGCAGTTCTTC,CASSLVPSGAPPHNEQFF,TRBD2,TRBJ2-1,-,TRBV2
TGTGCCTGGAGCGGGAAGATAGCGGGAGTGCCGGCGGGCGAGCAGTACTTC,CAWSGKIAGVPAGEQYF,TRBD2,TRBJ2-7,many,TRBV30
TGTGCCAGCAGCCTCTCTAGCGGGAGCCCCATGCGGGCCAACGTCCTGACTTTC,CASSLSSGSPMRANVLTF,TRBD2,TRBJ2-6,few,TRBV7-9
TGCGCCAGCAGCTTTGGCGGGACGCCAAATTTCGCCGAGCAGTACTTC,CASSFGGTPNFAEQYF,-,TRBJ2-7,many,TRBV5-1
TGCAGTGCTTCCCAGCTAGCCTACGAGCAGTACTTC,CSASQLAYEQYF,-,TRBJ2-7,many,TRBV20-1
TGTGCCAGCAGTGAATCCGGACAGGGTCGCGAGCAGTACTTC,CASSESGQGREQYF,TRBD1,TRBJ2-7,-,TRBV9
TGTGCCAGCAGCGTATACCCTTCGGGGGAGTTCACAGATACGCAGTATTTT,CASSVYPSGEFTDTQYF,-,TRBJ2-3,-,TRBV9
TGTGCCTGGAGTTCGTCTGGCGAGGGGTACACCCAGCATTTT,CAWSSSGEGYTQHF,-,TRBJ1-5,many,TRBV30
TGTGCCAGCAGCGTAGATAGACAAGCACGTGAAGCTTTCTTT,CASSVDRQAREAFF,-,TRBJ1-1,many,TRBV9
TGCGCCAGCAGCTTCTTTACTAGCGGGAATGAGCAGTTCTTC,CASSFFTSGNEQFF,TRBD2,TRBJ2-1,many,TRBV5-1
TGTGCCAGCAGAAAAGCGCGGGATACAGGGTTTATTACAGATACGCAGTATTTT,CASRKARDTGFITDTQYF,-,TRBJ2-3,many,TRBV12-3/TRBV12-4
TGTGCCAGCAGTTACTCGAGGGCGGCCCCCGGTACCGGGGAGCTGTTTTTT,CASSYSRAAPGTGELFF,-,TRBJ2-2,many,TRBV6-6
TGCGCCAGCAGCTTGTTAGCAGAGGATACGCAGTATTTT,CASSLLAEDTQYF,-,TRBJ2-3,few,TRBV5-1
TGTGCCAGCAGTCCATCCGGGTCCAATTATCAGCCCCAGCATTTT,CASSPSGSNYQPQHF,-,TRBJ1-5,-,TRBV28
TGTGCCAGCAGTAAACGACAGGAGCCCCCGCATCCCCAGGCGTACAATGAGCAGTTCTTC,CASSKRQEPPHPQAYNEQFF,-,TRBJ2-1,many,TRBV11-3
TGTGCCAGCAGCCAAGGACGACTAGCAGACGAGCAGTACTTC,CASSQGRLADEQYF,TRBD2,TRBJ2-7,many,TRBV3-1